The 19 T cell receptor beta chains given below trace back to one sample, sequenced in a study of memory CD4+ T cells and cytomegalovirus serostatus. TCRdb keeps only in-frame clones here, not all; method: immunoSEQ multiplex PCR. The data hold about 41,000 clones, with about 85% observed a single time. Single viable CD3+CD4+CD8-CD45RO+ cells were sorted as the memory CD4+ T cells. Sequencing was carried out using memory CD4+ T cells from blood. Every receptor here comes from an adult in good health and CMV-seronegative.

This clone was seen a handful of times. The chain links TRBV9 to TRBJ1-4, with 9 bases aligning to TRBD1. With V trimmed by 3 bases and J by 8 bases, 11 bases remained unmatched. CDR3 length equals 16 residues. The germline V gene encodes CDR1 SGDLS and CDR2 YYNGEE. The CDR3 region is CASSAGLQGAGEKLFF. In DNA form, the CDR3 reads TGTGCCAGCAGCGCCGGTTTACAGGGGGCGGGGGAAAAACTGTTTTTT.

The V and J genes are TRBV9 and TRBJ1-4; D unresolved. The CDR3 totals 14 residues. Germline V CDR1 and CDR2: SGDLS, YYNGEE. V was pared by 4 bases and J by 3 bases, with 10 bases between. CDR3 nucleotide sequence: TGTGCCAGCAGCCCTAGTATAGCTAATGAAAAACTGTTTTTT. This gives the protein CASSPSIANEKLFF.

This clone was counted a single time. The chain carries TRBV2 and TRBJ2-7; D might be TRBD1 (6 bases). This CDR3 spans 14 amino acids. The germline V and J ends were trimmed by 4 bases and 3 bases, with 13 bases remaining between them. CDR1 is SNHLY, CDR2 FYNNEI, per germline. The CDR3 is CASSVQGARYEQYF. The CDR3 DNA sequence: TGTGCCAGCAGTGTACAGGGTGCTCGCTACGAGCAGTACTTC.

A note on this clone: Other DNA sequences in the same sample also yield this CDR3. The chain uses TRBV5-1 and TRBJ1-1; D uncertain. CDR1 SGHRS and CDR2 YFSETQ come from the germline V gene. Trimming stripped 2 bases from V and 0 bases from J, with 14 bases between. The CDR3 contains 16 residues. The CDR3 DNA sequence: TGCGCCAGCAGCTTTGGACGTGTAGGTGTGAACACTGAAGCTTTCTTT. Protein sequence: CASSFGRVGVNTEAFF.

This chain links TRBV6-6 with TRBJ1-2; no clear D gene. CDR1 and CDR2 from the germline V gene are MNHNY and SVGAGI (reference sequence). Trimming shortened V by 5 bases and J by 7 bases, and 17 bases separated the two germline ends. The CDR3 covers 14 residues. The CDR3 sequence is CASSLLVRLGGYTF. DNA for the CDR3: TGTGCCAGCAGTCTCCTCGTCCGTTTGGGTGGCTACACCTTC.

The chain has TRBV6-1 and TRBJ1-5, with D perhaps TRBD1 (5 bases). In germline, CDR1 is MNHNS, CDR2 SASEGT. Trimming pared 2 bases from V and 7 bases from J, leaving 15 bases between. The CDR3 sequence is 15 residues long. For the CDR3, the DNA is TGTGCCAGCAGTGAATATGGCCAGGGTCTGCAGCCCCAGCATTTT. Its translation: CASSEYGQGLQPQHF.

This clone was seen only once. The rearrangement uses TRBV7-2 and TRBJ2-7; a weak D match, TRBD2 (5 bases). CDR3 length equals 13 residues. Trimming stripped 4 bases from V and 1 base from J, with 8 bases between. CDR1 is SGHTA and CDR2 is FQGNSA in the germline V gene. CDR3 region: CASSSGMSYEQYF. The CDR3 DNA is TGTGCCAGCAGCTCGGGGATGTCCTACGAGCAGTACTTC.

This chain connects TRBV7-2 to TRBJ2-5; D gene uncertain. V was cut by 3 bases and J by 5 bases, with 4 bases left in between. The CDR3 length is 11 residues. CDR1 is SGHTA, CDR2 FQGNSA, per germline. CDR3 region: CASSFLETQYF. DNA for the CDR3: TGTGCCAGCAGCTTTTTGGAGACCCAGTACTTC.

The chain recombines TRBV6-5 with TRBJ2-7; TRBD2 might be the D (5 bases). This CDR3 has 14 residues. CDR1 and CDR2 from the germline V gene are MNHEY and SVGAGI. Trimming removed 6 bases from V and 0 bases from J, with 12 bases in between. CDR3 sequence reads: CASRVLRDSYEQYF. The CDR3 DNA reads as TGTGCCAGCAGGGTCCTGAGGGACTCCTACGAGCAGTACTTC.

Written as DNA, the CDR3 is TGCGCCAGCAGACAGAACACAGGGGAGGGTGAGCAGTTCTTC. Protein sequence: CASRQNTGEGEQFF. The genes are TRBV5-1 and TRBJ2-1; D may be TRBD1 or TRBD2 (7 bases each). Germline V gives CDR1 SGHRS, CDR2 YFSETQ. V lost 5 bases, J lost 9 bases, and 18 bases lay in between. This CDR3 has 14 residues.

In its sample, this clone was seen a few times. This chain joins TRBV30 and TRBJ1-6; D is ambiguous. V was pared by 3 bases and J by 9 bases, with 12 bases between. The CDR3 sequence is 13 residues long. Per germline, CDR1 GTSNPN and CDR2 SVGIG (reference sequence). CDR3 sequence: CAWSATSGSPLHF. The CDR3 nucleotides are TGTGCCTGGAGCGCCACGAGTGGTTCACCCCTCCACTTT.

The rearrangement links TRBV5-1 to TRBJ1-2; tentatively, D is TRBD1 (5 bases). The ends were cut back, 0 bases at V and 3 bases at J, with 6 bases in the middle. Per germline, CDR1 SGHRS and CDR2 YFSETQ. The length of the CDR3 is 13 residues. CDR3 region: CASSLGQYYGYTF. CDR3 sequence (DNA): TGCGCCAGCAGCTTGGGACAGTACTATGGCTACACCTTC.

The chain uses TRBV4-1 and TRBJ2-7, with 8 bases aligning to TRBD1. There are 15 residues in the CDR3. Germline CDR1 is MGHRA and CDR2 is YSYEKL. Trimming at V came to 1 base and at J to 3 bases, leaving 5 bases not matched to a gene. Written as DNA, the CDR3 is TGCGCCAGCAGCCAAGCCTGGACAGGGAACTACGAGCAGTACTTC. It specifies CASSQAWTGNYEQYF.

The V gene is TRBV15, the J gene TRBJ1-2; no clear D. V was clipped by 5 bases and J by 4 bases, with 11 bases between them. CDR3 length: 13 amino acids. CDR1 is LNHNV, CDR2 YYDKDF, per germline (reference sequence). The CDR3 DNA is TGTGCCACCAGCCCTACACGGACCTATGGCTACACCTTC. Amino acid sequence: CATSPTRTYGYTF. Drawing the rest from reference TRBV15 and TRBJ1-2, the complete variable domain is DAMVIQNPRYQVTQFGKPVTLSCSQTLNHNVMYWYQQKSSQAPKLLFHYYDKDFNNEADTPDNFQSRRPNTSFCFLDIRSPGLGDTAMYLCATSPTRTYGYTFGSGTRLTVV.

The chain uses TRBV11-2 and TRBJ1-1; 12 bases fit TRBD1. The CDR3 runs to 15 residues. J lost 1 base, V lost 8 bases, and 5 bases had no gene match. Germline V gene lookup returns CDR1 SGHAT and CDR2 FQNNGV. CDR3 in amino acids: CASRDRGRGNTEAFF. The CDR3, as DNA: TGTGCCAGCCGGGACAGGGGGCGGGGGAACACTGAAGCTTTCTTT.

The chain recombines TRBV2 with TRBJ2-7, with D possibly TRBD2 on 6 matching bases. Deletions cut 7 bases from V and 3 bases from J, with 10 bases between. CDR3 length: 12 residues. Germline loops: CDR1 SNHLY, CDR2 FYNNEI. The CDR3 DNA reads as TGTGCCAGCACACAGGACTACTACGAGCAGTACTTC. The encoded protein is CASTQDYYEQYF.

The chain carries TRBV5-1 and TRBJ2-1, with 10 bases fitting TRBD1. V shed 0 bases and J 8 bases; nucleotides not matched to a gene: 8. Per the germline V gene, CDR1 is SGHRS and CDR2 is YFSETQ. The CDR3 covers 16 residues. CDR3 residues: CASSLGWGQGNDEQFF. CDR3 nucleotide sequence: TGCGCCAGCAGCTTGGGGTGGGGACAGGGGAACGATGAGCAGTTCTTC.

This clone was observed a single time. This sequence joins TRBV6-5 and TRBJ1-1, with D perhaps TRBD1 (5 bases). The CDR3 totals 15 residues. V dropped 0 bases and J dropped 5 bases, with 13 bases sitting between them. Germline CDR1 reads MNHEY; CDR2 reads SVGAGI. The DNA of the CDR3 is TGTGCCAGCAGTTACTCGTCAGGGCGGTTAACTGAAGCTTTCTTT. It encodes CASSYSSGRLTEAFF.

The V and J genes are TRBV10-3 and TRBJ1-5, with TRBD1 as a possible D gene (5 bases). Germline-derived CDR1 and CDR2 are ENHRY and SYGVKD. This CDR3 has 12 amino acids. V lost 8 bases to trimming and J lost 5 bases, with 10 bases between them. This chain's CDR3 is CAIAGTDQPQHF. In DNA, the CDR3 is TGTGCCATCGCGGGGACGGATCAGCCCCAGCATTTT.